This T cell receptor beta chain originates from a study of CD8 T cells in ankylosing spondylitis. In making TCR beta libraries, quantitative 5'-RACE with molecular barcodes was used. TCRdb called the 5' RACE reads again in MiXCR, with one record for every CDR3 protein. This sample has about 250,000 distinct CDR3 sequences, with approximately 30% found just once. Germline CDR1 DFQATT, CDR2 SNEGSKA (reference sequence). The CDR3 runs to 15 residues. After removal of 6 bases from V and 2 bases from J, the junction contained 7 bases not matched to a gene. Study results and limitations: Researchers report that disease-linked clones proved CD8+ and relatively rare in peripheral blood. Reportedly, matched ankylosing spondylitis synovial fluid was significantly enriched for disease-linked clones. Seven to nine highly homologous variants formed a TCR beta motif that appeared characteristic of ankylosing spondylitis blood.

The table lists this clonotype with a few counts. Its antigen is unknown. This chain links TRBV20-1 with TRBJ2-1, with 10 bases aligning to TRBD2. This TCR was recovered from a male donor with ankylosing spondylitis or in good health (not recorded which). The material sequenced was blood, either unsorted or a sorted T cell fraction (not recorded which). CDR3 amino acids: CSAKSSGGAYNEQFF. The CDR3 bases are TGCAGTGCCAAGTCAAGCGGGGGGGCCTACAATGAGCAGTTCTTC.